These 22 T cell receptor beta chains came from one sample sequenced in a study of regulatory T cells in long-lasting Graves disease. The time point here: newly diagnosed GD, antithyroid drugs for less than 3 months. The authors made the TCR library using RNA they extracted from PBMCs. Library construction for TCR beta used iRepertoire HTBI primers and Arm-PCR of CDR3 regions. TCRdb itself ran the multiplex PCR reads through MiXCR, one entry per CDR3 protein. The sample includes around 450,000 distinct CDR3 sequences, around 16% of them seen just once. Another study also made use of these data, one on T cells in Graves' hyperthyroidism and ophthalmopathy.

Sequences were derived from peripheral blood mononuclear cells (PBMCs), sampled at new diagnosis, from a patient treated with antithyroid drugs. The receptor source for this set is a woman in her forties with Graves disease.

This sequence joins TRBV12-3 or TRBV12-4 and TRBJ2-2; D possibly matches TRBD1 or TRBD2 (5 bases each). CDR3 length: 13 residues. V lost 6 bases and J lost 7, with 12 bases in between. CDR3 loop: CASSRGNVGELFF. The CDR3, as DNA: TGTGCCAGCAGCCGGGGCAACGTCGGGGAGCTGTTTTTT.

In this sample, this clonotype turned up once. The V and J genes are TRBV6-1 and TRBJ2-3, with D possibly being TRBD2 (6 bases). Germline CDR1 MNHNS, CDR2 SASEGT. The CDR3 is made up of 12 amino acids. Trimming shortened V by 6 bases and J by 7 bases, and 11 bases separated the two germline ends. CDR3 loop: CASRTAGNTQYF. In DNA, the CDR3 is TGTGCCAGCAGGACCGCGGGGAATACGCAGTATTTT.

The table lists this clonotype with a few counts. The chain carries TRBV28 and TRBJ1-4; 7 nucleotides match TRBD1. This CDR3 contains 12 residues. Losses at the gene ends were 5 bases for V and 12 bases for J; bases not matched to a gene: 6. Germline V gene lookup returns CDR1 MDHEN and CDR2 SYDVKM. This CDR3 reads CASSLGQAELFF. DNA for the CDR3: TGTGCCAGCAGTCTCGGACAGGCGGAACTGTTTTTT.

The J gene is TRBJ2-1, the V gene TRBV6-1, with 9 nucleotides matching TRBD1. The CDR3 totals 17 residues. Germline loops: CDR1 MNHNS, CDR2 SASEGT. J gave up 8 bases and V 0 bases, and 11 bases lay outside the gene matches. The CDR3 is CASSEALGTGLPHEQFF. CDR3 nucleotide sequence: TGTGCCAGCAGTGAAGCCCTCGGGACAGGGCTGCCGCATGAGCAGTTCTTC.

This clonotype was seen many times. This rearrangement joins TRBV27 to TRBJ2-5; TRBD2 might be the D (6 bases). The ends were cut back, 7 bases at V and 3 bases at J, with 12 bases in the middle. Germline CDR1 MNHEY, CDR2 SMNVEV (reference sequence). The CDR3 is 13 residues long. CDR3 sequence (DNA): TGTGCCAGCAACGGCGGGAACGAAGAGACCCAGTACTTC. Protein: CASNGGNEETQYF.

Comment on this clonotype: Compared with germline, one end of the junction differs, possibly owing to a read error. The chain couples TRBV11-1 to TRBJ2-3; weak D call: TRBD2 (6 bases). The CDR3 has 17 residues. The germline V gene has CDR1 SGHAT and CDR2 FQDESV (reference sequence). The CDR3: CASSHFARRGNTDTQYF. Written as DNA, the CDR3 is TGCGCCAGCAGCCACTTTGCCAGGAGGGGAAACACAGATACGCAGTATTTT.

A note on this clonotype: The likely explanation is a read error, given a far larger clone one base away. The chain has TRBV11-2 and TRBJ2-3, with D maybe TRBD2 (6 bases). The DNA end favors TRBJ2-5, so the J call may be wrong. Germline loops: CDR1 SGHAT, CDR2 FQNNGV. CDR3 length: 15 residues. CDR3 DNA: TGTGCCGGCAGCTTAGGCGGGACGAGGGGAGAGACCCAGTACTTC. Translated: CAGSLGGTRGETQYF.

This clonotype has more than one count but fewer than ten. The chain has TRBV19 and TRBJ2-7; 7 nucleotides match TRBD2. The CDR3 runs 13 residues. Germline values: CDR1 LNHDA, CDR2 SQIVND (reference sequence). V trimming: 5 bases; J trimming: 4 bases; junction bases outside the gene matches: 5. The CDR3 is CASSPGGMYEQYF. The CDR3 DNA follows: TGTGCCAGTAGTCCGGGAGGTATGTACGAGCAGTACTTC.

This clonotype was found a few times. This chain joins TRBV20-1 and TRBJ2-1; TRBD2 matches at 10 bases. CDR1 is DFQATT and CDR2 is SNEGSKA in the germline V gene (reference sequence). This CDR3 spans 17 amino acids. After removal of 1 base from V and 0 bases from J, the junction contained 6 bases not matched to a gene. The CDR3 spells CSARVLAGSSSYNEQFF. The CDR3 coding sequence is TGCAGTGCTAGAGTACTAGCGGGATCGAGCTCCTACAATGAGCAGTTCTTC.

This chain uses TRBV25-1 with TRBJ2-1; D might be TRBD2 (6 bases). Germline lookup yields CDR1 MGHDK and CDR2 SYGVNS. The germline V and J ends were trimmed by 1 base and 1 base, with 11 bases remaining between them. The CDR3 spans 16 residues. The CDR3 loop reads CASSESDGRSYNEQFF. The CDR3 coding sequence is TGTGCCAGCAGTGAATCGGACGGGAGATCCTACAATGAGCAGTTCTTC.

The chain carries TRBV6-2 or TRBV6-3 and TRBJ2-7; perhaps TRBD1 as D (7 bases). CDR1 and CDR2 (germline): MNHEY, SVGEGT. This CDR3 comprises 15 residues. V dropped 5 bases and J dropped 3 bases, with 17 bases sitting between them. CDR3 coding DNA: TGTGCCAGCAGTGGGGGGACAGCCGTCGGCTACGAGCAGTACTTC. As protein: CASSGGTAVGYEQYF.

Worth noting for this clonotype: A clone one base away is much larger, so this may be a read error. CDR3 sequence reads: CAWSVTQSNVEAFF. DNA of the CDR3: TGTGCCTGGAGTGTGACACAGAGTAACGTTGAAGCTTTCTTT. The chain uses TRBV30 and TRBJ1-1; no firm D call. Looked up from germline, CDR1 is GTSNPN and CDR2 is SVGIG (reference sequence). The V end lost 0 bases, the J end lost 7 bases, and 15 bases lay between the germline ends. The CDR3 covers 14 residues.

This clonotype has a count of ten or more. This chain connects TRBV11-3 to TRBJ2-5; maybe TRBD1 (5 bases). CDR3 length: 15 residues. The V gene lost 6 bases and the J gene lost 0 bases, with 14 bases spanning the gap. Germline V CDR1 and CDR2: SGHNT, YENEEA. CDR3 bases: TGTGCCAGCAGTTTCGACAGAGACCACCAAGAGACCCAGTACTTC. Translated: CASSFDRDHQETQYF.

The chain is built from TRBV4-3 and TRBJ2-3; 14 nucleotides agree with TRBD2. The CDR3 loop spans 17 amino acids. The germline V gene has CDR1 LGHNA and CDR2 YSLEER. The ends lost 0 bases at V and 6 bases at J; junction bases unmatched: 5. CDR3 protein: CASSQDGTSGGLDTQYF. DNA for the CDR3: TGCGCCAGCAGCCAAGATGGGACTAGCGGGGGATTGGATACGCAGTATTTT.

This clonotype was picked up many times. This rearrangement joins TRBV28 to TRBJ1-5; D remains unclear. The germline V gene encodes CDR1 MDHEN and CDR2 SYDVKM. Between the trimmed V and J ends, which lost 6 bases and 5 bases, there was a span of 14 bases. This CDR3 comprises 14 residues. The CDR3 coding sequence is TGTGCCAGCAGCACTCACCCTGGCTATCAGCCCCAGCATTTT. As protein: CASSTHPGYQPQHF. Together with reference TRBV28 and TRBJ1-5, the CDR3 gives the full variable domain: DVKVTQSSRYLVKRTGEKVFLECVQDMDHENMFWYRQDPGLGLRLIYFSYDVKMKEKGDIPEGYSVSREKKERFSLILESASTNQTSMYLCASSTHPGYQPQHFGDGTRLSIL.

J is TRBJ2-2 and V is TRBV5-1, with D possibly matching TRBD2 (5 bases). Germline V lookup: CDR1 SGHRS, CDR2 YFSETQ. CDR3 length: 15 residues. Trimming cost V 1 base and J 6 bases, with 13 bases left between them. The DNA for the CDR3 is TGCGCCAGCAGCTTGAGGACTGGCGCAGCCGGGGAGCTGTTTTTT. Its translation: CASSLRTGAAGELFF.

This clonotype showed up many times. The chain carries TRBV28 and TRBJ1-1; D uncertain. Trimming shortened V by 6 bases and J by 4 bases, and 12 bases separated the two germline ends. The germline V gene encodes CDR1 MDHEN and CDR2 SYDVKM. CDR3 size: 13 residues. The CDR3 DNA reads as TGTGCCAGCAGACGGGCCCTCCGCACTGAAGCTTTCTTT. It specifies CASRRALRTEAFF.

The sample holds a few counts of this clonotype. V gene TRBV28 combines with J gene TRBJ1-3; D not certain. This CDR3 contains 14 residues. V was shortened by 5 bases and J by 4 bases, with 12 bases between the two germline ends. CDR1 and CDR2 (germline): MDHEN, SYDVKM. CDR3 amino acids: CASSARGWGNTIYF. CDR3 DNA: TGTGCCAGCAGTGCCCGCGGGTGGGGAAACACCATATATTTT. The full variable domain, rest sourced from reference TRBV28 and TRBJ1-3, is DVKVTQSSRYLVKRTGEKVFLECVQDMDHENMFWYRQDPGLGLRLIYFSYDVKMKEKGDIPEGYSVSREKKERFSLILESASTNQTSMYLCASSARGWGNTIYFGEGSWLTVV.

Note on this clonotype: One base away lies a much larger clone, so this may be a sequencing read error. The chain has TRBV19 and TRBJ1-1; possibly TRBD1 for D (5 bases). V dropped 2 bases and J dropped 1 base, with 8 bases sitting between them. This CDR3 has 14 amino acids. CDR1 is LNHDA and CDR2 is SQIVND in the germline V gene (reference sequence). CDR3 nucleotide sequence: TGTGCCAGTAGTATAAGGCAGGGGAACACTGAAGCTTTCTTT. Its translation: CASSIRQGNTEAFF. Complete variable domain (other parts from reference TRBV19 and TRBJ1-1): DGGITQSPKYLFRKEGQNVTLSCEQNLNHDAMYWYRQDPGQGLRLIYYSQIVNDFQKGDIAEGYSVSREKKESFPLTVTSAQKNPTAFYLCASSIRQGNTEAFFGQGTRLTVV.

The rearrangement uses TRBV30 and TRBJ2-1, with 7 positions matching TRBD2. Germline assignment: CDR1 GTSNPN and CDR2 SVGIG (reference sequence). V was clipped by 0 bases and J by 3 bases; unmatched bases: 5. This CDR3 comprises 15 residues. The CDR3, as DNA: TGTGCCTGGAGTGTTAGGCTAGCGGACTACAATGAGCAGTTCTTC. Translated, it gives CAWSVRLADYNEQFF.

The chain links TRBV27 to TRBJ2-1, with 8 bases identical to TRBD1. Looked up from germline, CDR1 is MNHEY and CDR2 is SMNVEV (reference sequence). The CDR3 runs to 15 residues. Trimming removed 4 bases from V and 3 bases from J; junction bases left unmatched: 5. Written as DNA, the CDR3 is TGTGCCAGCAGTTCGGACAGGGTAAACTACAATGAGCAGTTCTTC. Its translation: CASSSDRVNYNEQFF.

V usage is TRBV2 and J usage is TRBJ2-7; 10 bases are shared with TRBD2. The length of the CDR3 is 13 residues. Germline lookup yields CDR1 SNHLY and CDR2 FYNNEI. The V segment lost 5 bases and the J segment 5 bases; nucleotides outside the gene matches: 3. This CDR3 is CASSSGRAHEQYF. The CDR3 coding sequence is TGTGCCAGCAGTAGCGGGAGGGCCCACGAGCAGTACTTC.